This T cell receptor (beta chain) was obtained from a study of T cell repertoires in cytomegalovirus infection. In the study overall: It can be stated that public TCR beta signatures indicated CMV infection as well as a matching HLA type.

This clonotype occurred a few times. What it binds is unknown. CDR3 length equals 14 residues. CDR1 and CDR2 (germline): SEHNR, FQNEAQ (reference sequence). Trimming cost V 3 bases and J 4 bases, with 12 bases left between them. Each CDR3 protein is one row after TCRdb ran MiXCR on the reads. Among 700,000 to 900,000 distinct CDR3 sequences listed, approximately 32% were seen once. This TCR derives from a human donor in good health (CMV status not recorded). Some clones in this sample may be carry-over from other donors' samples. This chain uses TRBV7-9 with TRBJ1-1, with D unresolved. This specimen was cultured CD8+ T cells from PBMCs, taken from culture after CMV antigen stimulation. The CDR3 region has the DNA TGTGCCAGCAGCTTTAGCAGGCCGGTCACTGAAGCTTTCTTT. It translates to CASSFSRPVTEAFF.